The 25 T cell receptor beta chains presented below share a single source sample, sequenced in a study of blood T cell repertoires in COVID-19. The method was immunoSEQ multiplex PCR; TCRdb's version includes in-frame clones alone and lacks a portion of them. Among about 300,000 clones, 65% to 85% were seen once, and the ten largest hold almost 1.5%. The sequencing input was peripheral blood. These receptors came from a human donor with COVID-19, enrolled during active disease. The donor label of this sample is uncertain.

The chain is built from TRBV9 and TRBJ1-5; D call uncertain. V lost 0 bases, J lost 4 bases, and 11 bases lay in between. From germline, CDR1 is SGDLS and CDR2 YYNGEE. The CDR3 totals 15 residues. DNA for the CDR3: TGTGCCAGCAGCGTAGATTCAGGCACAAATCAGCCCCAGCATTTT. Its translation is CASSVDSGTNQPQHF.

The chain employs TRBV9 and TRBJ2-5; the match to TRBD2 covers 15 bases. Trimming cost V 4 bases and J 5 bases; bases outside gene matches: 6. Germline lookup yields CDR1 SGDLS and CDR2 YYNGEE. The CDR3 contains 16 residues. CDR3 loop: CASSLGLAGGEETQYF. The CDR3 region has the DNA TGTGCCAGCAGCCTAGGACTAGCGGGAGGGGAGGAGACCCAGTACTTC.

This clone showed up just a few times. The chain links TRBV7-9 to TRBJ2-2; D gene uncertain. This CDR3 has 12 residues. Germline CDR1 SEHNR, CDR2 FQNEAQ (reference sequence). The CDR3, as DNA: TGTGTTGTCAGATCGAACACCGGGGAGCTGTTTTTT. Its translation: CVVRSNTGELFF.

On this clone itself: This sample also contains other DNA sequences that code for the same CDR3. This sequence joins TRBV5-4 and TRBJ2-3; 14 bases match TRBD2. The CDR3 loop spans 16 amino acids. The ends lost 4 bases at V and 3 bases at J; junction bases unmatched: 4. Germline V lookup: CDR1 SGHNT, CDR2 YYREEE (reference sequence). CDR3 amino acids: CASSLGLAGGTDTQYF. CDR3 DNA sequence: TGTGCCAGCAGCCTCGGACTAGCGGGAGGAACAGATACGCAGTATTTT.

This clone was counted once. This chain connects TRBV11-2 to TRBJ1-1; D unresolved. Trimming stripped 0 bases from V and 1 base from J, with 6 bases between. Germline lookup yields CDR1 SGHAT and CDR2 FQNNGV. This CDR3 spans 14 amino acids. The CDR3 is CASSLDQRNTEAFF. The CDR3 DNA reads TGTGCCAGCAGCTTAGATCAGCGGAACACTGAAGCTTTCTTT.

The rearrangement links TRBV19 to TRBJ2-7, with 8 nucleotides matching TRBD1. V lost 6 bases and J lost 0; bases outside the gene matches: 7. Germline CDR1 is LNHDA and CDR2 is SQIVND (reference sequence). CDR3 length: 15 amino acids. CDR3 loop: CASSQGQAPSYEQYF. The CDR3 DNA reads as TGTGCCAGTAGCCAGGGACAGGCGCCCTCCTACGAGCAGTACTTC.

J is TRBJ2-1 and V is TRBV29-1; no firm D call. There are 15 residues in the CDR3. The germline V and J ends were trimmed by 6 bases and 5 bases, with 20 bases remaining between them. Germline V gives CDR1 SQVTM, CDR2 ANQGSEA. This chain's CDR3 is CSVSLAPSFNNEQFF. In DNA, the CDR3 is TGCAGCGTCTCCTTAGCCCCCTCCTTTAACAATGAGCAGTTCTTC.

The rearrangement joins TRBV28 to TRBJ1-4; 8 bases agree with TRBD1. The CDR3 sequence is 13 residues long. CDR1 and CDR2 (germline): MDHEN, SYDVKM. V was pared by 6 bases and J by 10 bases, with 7 bases of the junction left unmatched. The CDR3 is CASRDRAGSKLFF. CDR3 DNA: TGTGCCAGCAGGGACAGGGCTGGGTCAAAACTGTTTTTT.

Only one count was recorded for this clone. The chain links TRBV6-5 to TRBJ1-1; D is possibly TRBD1 (6 bases). V lost 3 bases and J 7 bases, leaving 18 bases between the germline ends. Germline V gives CDR1 MNHEY, CDR2 SVGAGI. CDR3 size: 15 residues. The CDR3 is CASSYFGGRRIEAFF. The CDR3 nucleotides are TGTGCCAGCAGTTATTTCGGGGGGCGTCGGATTGAAGCTTTCTTT.

DNA of the CDR3: TGTGCCAGCAGCCCCGGACTGCCTTGGATGGATACGCAGTATTTT. Protein: CASSPGLPWMDTQYF. This chain joins TRBV13 and TRBJ2-3; weak D call: TRBD2 (5 bases). The CDR3 extends over 15 amino acids. Germline values: CDR1 PRHDT, CDR2 FYEKMQ (reference sequence). V was pared by 5 bases and J by 6 bases, with 18 bases between.

This sequence joins TRBV10-3 and TRBJ2-5, with 8 bases identical to TRBD2. Germline trimming cut 2 bases from V and 1 base from J; bases unmatched to any gene: 12. CDR1 ENHRY and CDR2 SYGVKD come from the germline V gene. There are 18 residues in the CDR3. CDR3 DNA sequence: TGTGCCATCAGTGAGGGGGTAGCGGGGACCGGGGGCCAAGAGACCCAGTACTTC. This sequence encodes CAISEGVAGTGGQETQYF.

The chain has TRBV7-8 and TRBJ1-2; 7 bases are a match to TRBD1. Germline values: CDR1 SGHVS, CDR2 FQNEAQ. The CDR3 length is 13 residues. The trim removed 1 base at V and 8 bases at J, leaving 4 bases unmatched. This chain's CDR3 is CASSLGQGDGYTF. CDR3 coding DNA: TGTGCCAGCAGCTTAGGACAGGGCGACGGCTACACCTTC.

V and J are TRBV9 and TRBJ2-1, with 8 bases matching TRBD2. The germline V gene has CDR1 SGDLS and CDR2 YYNGEE. The CDR3 is 16 residues long. Unmatched junction bases numbered 4, after V lost 0 bases and J lost 2 bases. This CDR3 is CASSVVPGGAYNEQFF. CDR3 DNA: TGTGCCAGCAGCGTAGTCCCGGGAGGGGCCTACAATGAGCAGTTCTTC. Complete variable domain (other parts from reference TRBV9 and TRBJ2-1): DSGVTQTPKHLITATGQRVTLRCSPRSGDLSVYWYQQSLDQGLQFLIQYYNGEERAKGNILERFSAQQFPDLHSELNLSSLELGDSALYFCASSVVPGGAYNEQFFGPGTRLTVL.

V usage is TRBV7-9 and J usage is TRBJ2-7; D uncertain. The CDR3 covers 14 residues. The V and J ends lost 3 bases and 2 bases respectively, with 11 bases between them. Germline loops: CDR1 SEHNR, CDR2 FQNEAQ (reference sequence). The CDR3 region is CASSFGSSPYEQYF. The CDR3 coding sequence is TGTGCCAGCAGCTTCGGGTCTTCTCCCTACGAGCAGTACTTC.

V gene TRBV20-1 combines with J gene TRBJ2-7; 7 positions match TRBD2. Germline values: CDR1 DFQATT, CDR2 SNEGSKA (reference sequence). This CDR3 comprises 11 residues. V lost 6 bases to trimming and J lost 6 bases; unmatched junction nucleotides: 5. The CDR3 spells CSAPTGGEQYF. The CDR3 DNA sequence: TGCAGTGCCCCCACGGGAGGCGAGCAGTACTTC.

The rearrangement links TRBV19 to TRBJ2-1; a possible D gene is TRBD2 (6 bases). Trimming left V 5 bases short and J 7 bases short, with 12 bases between. CDR3 size: 13 residues. Germline loops: CDR1 LNHDA, CDR2 SQIVND (reference sequence). The DNA for the CDR3 is TGTGCCAGTAGTCCGGAGGGCCGGAATGAGCAGTTCTTC. It translates to CASSPEGRNEQFF.

The chain combines TRBV14 with TRBJ1-2, with D possibly matching TRBD1 (5 bases). Germline V gene data show CDR1 as SGHDN and CDR2 as FVKESK. V was shortened by 1 base and J by 5 bases, with 11 bases between the two germline ends. The CDR3 totals 14 residues. Written as DNA, the CDR3 is TGTGCCAGCAGCCAAGCCCTGGGGGGTTATGGCTACACCTTC. Its protein is CASSQALGGYGYTF.

This rearrangement joins TRBV9 to TRBJ1-3, with 9 bases lining up with TRBD1. Trimming at V came to 4 bases and at J to 1 base, leaving 9 bases not matched to a gene. The length of the CDR3 is 17 residues. Germline V CDR1 and CDR2: SGDLS, YYNGEE. The CDR3 region has the DNA TGTGCCAGCAGCAGGGCGGGGACAGGGTTATCTGGAAACACCATATATTTT. Its translation is CASSRAGTGLSGNTIYF.

The V and J genes are TRBV4-1 and TRBJ1-2; a possible D gene is TRBD1 (5 bases). Trimming took off 1 base at V and 4 bases at J, with 16 bases between the two ends. CDR3 length: 16 amino acids. Germline V gene lookup returns CDR1 MGHRA and CDR2 YSYEKL. The CDR3 bases are TGCGCCAGCAGCCAAGTCGACAGTCTGGAGCCCTATGGCTACACCTTC. Protein: CASSQVDSLEPYGYTF.

V is TRBV6-6 and J is TRBJ2-3, with D uncertain. CDR1 is MNHNY and CDR2 is SVGAGI in the germline V gene (reference sequence). CDR3 length equals 14 residues. Trimming removed 6 bases from V and 1 base from J, with 11 bases in between. CDR3 in DNA: TGTGCCAGCAGGCTCACCGGAGGCACAGATACGCAGTATTTT. Protein sequence: CASRLTGGTDTQYF.

The chain has TRBV2 and TRBJ2-3, with 7 bases that match TRBD2. Germline lookup yields CDR1 SNHLY and CDR2 FYNNEI. V lost 2 bases to trimming and J lost 4 bases; unmatched junction nucleotides: 12. CDR3 length equals 17 residues. The CDR3 nucleotides read TGTGCCAGCAGTGAACGCCAGCGGGAAATTTCCGCAGATACGCAGTATTTT. It specifies CASSERQREISADTQYF.

This clone was counted a few times. The chain couples TRBV10-1 to TRBJ2-5; D may be TRBD1 (6 bases). Germline V gene data show CDR1 as WNHNN and CDR2 as SYGVQD (reference sequence). The CDR3 runs 16 residues. Trimming pared 10 bases from V and 5 bases from J, leaving 26 bases between. The CDR3 region is CANPRNRAAIVETQYF. The CDR3 region has the DNA TGCGCCAACCCGAGGAACAGGGCTGCCATAGTCGAGACCCAGTACTTC.

The chain recombines TRBV6-6 with TRBJ2-2; D perhaps matches TRBD2 (5 bases). Trimming left V 5 bases short and J 7 bases short, with 11 bases between. This CDR3 is built from 13 residues. Germline-derived CDR1 and CDR2 are MNHNY and SVGAGI (reference sequence). The DNA for the CDR3 is TGTGCCAGCAGTCCGCCCGGGGTCGGGGAGCTGTTTTTT. Protein sequence: CASSPPGVGELFF.

This chain connects TRBV7-2 to TRBJ2-5; no definite D call. Trimming shortened V by 0 bases and J by 1 base, and 9 bases separated the two germline ends. The CDR3 contains 15 residues. The germline gives CDR1 SGHTA, CDR2 FQGNSA. Here the CDR3 reads CASSLALPFQETQYF. In nucleotides, the CDR3 is TGTGCCAGCAGCTTAGCGCTACCCTTCCAAGAGACCCAGTACTTC.

The V gene is TRBV24-1, the J gene TRBJ2-3; TRBD2 matches at 9 bases. This CDR3 comprises 17 residues. The V segment lost 3 bases and the J segment 2 bases; nucleotides outside the gene matches: 8. Per the germline V gene, CDR1 is KGHDR and CDR2 is SFDVKD. CDR3 sequence reads: CATSDKIVAGDTDTQYF. The CDR3 DNA is TGTGCCACCAGTGATAAAATCGTAGCGGGAGACACAGATACGCAGTATTTT.